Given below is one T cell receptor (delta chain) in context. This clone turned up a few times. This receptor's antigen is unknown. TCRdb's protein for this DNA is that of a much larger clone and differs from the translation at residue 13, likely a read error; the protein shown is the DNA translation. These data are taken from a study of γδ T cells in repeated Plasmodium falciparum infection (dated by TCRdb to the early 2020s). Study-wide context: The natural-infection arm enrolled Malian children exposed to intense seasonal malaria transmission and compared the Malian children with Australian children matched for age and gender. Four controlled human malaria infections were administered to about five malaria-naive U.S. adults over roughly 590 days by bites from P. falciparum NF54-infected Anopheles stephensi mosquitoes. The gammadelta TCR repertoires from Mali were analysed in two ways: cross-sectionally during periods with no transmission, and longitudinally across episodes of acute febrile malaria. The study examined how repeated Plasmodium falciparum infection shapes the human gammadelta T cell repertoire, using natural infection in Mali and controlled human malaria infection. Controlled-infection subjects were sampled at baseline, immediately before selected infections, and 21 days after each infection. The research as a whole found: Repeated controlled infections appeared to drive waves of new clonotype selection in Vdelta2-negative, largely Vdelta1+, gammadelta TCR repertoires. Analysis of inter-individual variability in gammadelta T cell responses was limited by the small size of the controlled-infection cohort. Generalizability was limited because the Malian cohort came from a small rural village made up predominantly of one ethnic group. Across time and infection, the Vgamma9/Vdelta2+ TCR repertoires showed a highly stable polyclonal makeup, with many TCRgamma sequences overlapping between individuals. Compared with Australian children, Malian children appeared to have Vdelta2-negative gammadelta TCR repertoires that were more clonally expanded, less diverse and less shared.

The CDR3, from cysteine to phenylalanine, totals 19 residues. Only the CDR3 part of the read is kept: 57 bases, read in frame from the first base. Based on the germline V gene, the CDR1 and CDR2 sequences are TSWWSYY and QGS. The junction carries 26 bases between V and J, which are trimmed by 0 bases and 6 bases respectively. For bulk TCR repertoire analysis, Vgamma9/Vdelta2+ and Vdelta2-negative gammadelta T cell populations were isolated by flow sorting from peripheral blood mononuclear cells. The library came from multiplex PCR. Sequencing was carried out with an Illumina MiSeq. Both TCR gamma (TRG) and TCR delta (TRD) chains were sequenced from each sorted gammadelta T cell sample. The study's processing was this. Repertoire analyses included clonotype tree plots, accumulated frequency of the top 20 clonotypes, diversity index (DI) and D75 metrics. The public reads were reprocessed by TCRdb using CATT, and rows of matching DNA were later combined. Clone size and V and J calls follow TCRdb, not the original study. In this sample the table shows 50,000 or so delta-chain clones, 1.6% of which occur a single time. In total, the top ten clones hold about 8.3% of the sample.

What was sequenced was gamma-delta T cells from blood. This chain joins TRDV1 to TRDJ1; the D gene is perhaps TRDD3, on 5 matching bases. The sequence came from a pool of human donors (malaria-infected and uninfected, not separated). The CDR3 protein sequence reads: CALGELRSPLRGGPHKLIF. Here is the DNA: TGTGCTCTTGGGGAACTCAGGTCCCCCTTACGGGGGGGTCCCCATAAACTCATCTTT.